One and the same sample provided the 9 T cell receptor beta chains below, sequenced in a study of early T cells in non-severe SARS-CoV-2 infection. TCRdb passed the 5' RACE reads through MiXCR, listing each CDR3 protein once. This table has about 22,000 distinct CDR3 sequences, around 3.3% appearing once. Sequencing used whole blood. These receptors were taken from an adult who was a healthcare worker with PCR-confirmed SARS-CoV-2 infection or an uninfected control (not recorded which).

This clonotype was seen ten or more times. V and J are TRBV28 and TRBJ2-2; D may be TRBD2 (5 bases). Germline assignment: CDR1 MDHEN and CDR2 SYDVKM. The CDR3 sequence is 13 residues long. Trimming left V 6 bases short and J 7 bases short, with 12 bases between. The CDR3 nucleotides are TGTGCCAGCAGACTCTACCGGGGCGGGGAGCTGTTTTTT. Its translation: CASRLYRGGELFF.

This clonotype showed up many times. V gene TRBV13 combines with J gene TRBJ2-3, with D uncertain. CDR1 and CDR2 (germline): PRHDT, FYEKMQ (reference sequence). Trimming shortened V by 0 bases and J by 11 bases, and 15 bases separated the two germline ends. The CDR3 extends over 14 amino acids. The CDR3 protein is CASSLGRVVVGQYF. DNA for the CDR3: TGTGCCAGCAGCTTAGGACGTGTAGTTGTAGGGCAGTATTTT.

Regarding this clonotype: The junction differs from germline at one of its ends, possibly a read error. The chain combines TRBV2 with TRBJ2-7, with 9 positions matching TRBD2. The germline gives CDR1 SNHLY, CDR2 FYNNEI. The CDR3 is made up of 13 amino acids. The CDR3 spells CASSEARGGTDSF. In nucleotides, the CDR3 is TGTGCCAGCAGTGAAGCGCGGGGGGGGACAGACAGCTTC.

This clonotype was seen repeatedly, ten times or more. CDR3 DNA: TGTGCCAGCAGCTCGATAGCGGGGCTGCAAGAGACCCAGTACTTC. It translates to CASSSIAGLQETQYF. This chain links TRBV5-6 with TRBJ2-5; TRBD2 aligns across 8 bases. The V segment lost 3 bases and the J segment 2 bases; nucleotides outside the gene matches: 6. The CDR3 runs to 15 residues. Germline CDR1 is SGHDT and CDR2 is YYEEEE.

This clonotype was observed many times. CDR3 in amino acids: CASSLDLMATDTQYF. The CDR3 DNA reads as TGTGCCAGCAGCTTAGACTTAATGGCAACAGATACGCAGTATTTT. The chain couples TRBV7-9 to TRBJ2-3, with D uncertain. Germline V gives CDR1 SEHNR, CDR2 FQNEAQ (reference sequence). This CDR3 spans 15 amino acids. Trimming stripped 1 base from V and 3 bases from J, with 11 bases between.

This clonotype was picked up many times. The gene calls are TRBV20-1 and TRBJ2-2; 10 bases are shared with TRBD1. The junction had 10 bases not matched to a gene; V was cut back by 5 bases and J by 4 bases. Looked up from germline, CDR1 is DFQATT and CDR2 is SNEGSKA (reference sequence). This CDR3 has 16 residues. Here the CDR3 DNA reads TGCAGTGCTCCGGGACAGGGGACGTTAGGCACCGGGGAGCTGTTTTTT. This translates into CSAPGQGTLGTGELFF.

V usage is TRBV6-5 and J usage is TRBJ1-2; D is possibly TRBD1 (5 bases). The CDR3 totals 15 residues. Germline CDR1 reads MNHEY; CDR2 reads SVGAGI. V was clipped by 0 bases and J by 4 bases, with 12 bases between them. CDR3 coding DNA: TGTGCCAGCAGTTACTCGAGTCAGGGTAGCTATGGCTACACCTTC. Amino acids: CASSYSSQGSYGYTF.

This clonotype has a handful of counts. The chain recombines TRBV28 with TRBJ2-7; 9 bases are a match to TRBD1. The germline V gene encodes CDR1 MDHEN and CDR2 SYDVKM. J was trimmed by 4 bases and V by 5 bases; bases with no gene match: 6. The CDR3 contains 14 residues. CDR3 protein: CASSPSGQGYEQYF. As DNA, the CDR3 is TGTGCCAGCAGTCCCTCGGGACAGGGTTACGAGCAGTACTTC.

This clonotype has at least ten counts. V and J are TRBV7-6 and TRBJ1-6; the match to TRBD1 covers 8 bases. V shed 3 bases and J 7 bases; nucleotides not matched to a gene: 2. CDR1 is SGHVS and CDR2 is FNYEAQ in the germline V gene. CDR3 length: 14 residues. CDR3 in DNA: TGTGCCAGCAGCTTCTGGGACAGGAATTCACCCCTCCACTTT. Its translation: CASSFWDRNSPLHF.